These T cell receptor beta chains were read from a single sample in a study of shared clonotypes between healthy human individuals. TCRdb's table, derived via immunoSEQ multiplex PCR, lists solely in-frame clones and lacks some. The data contain about 2.5 million clones, 85% to 95% of them singletons. Input material: naive CD4+ T cells from PBMCs. The source of these receptors is a man aged 18 to 29 in good health. Some clones in this sample may be carry-over from other donors' samples. Both conserved end residues are part of each CDR3. The D gene is left open where the match is weak. Clone size is given for some rows only: seen once, a few or many times, or a class if the clone is expanded.

d_call: -
v_call: TRBV30
j_call: TRBJ1-2
clone_size: -
cdr3_nt: TGTGCCTGGAGAGTTTCCCAGACCCTTCGGGGCTACACCTTC
cdr3_aa: CAWRVSQTLRGYTF

d_call: -
v_call: TRBV7-9
j_call: TRBJ1-6
clone_size: -
cdr3_nt: TGTGCCAGCAGCTTAGCGTTACGGGGATCACCCCTCCACTTT
cdr3_aa: CASSLALRGSPLHF

d_call: -
v_call: TRBV5-6
j_call: TRBJ2-1
clone_size: -
cdr3_nt: TGTGCCAGCAGCTTGTCCAGCTACAATGAGCAGTTCTTC
cdr3_aa: CASSLSSYNEQFF

d_call: TRBD2
v_call: TRBV28
j_call: TRBJ2-7
clone_size: -
cdr3_nt: TGTGCCAGCAGTCCAATAGCGGGAGCCCGCTACGAGCAGTACTTC
cdr3_aa: CASSPIAGARYEQYF

d_call: -
v_call: TRBV19
j_call: TRBJ1-4
clone_size: -
cdr3_nt: TGTGCCAGTAGTATACATGGGGGTCGCCCTGAAAAACTGTTTTTT
cdr3_aa: CASSIHGGRPEKLFF

d_call: -
v_call: TRBV2
j_call: TRBJ1-3
clone_size: -
cdr3_nt: TGTGCCAGCAGTTCCTCCGGGGGGCCGGGAAACACCATATATTTT
cdr3_aa: CASSSSGGPGNTIYF

d_call: -
v_call: TRBV6-5
j_call: TRBJ1-4
clone_size: -
cdr3_nt: TGTGCCAGCAGGGCAGACCAAAATGAAAAACTGTTTTTT
cdr3_aa: CASRADQNEKLFF

d_call: -
v_call: TRBV20-1
j_call: TRBJ2-5
clone_size: -
cdr3_nt: TGCAGTGCTAGTGGGCGAGAGACCCAGTACTTC
cdr3_aa: CSASGRETQYF

d_call: -
v_call: TRBV7-2
j_call: TRBJ2-1
clone_size: -
cdr3_nt: TGTGCCAGCAGCTTAGCGGGATCTAGCTCCTACAATGAGCAGTTCTTC
cdr3_aa: CASSLAGSSSYNEQFF

d_call: -
v_call: TRBV5-1
j_call: TRBJ1-1
clone_size: few
cdr3_nt: TGCGCCAGCAGCCCCAAAGGTGCGAACACTGAAGCTTTCTTT
cdr3_aa: CASSPKGANTEAFF

d_call: -
v_call: TRBV4-2
j_call: TRBJ2-3
clone_size: -
cdr3_nt: TGTGCCAGCAGCCAAGCTGCGGGGCCGATTGGAGATACGCAGTATTTT
cdr3_aa: CASSQAAGPIGDTQYF

d_call: -
v_call: TRBV19
j_call: TRBJ1-2
clone_size: -
cdr3_nt: TGTGCCAGTAGTATAGGGACGGGGACGGCCTATGGCTACACCTTC
cdr3_aa: CASSIGTGTAYGYTF

d_call: TRBD1
v_call: TRBV27
j_call: TRBJ2-1
clone_size: -
cdr3_nt: TGTGCCAGCAGTACAACAGGGGGATACTACAATGAGCAGTTCTTC
cdr3_aa: CASSTTGGYYNEQFF

d_call: -
v_call: TRBV9
j_call: TRBJ1-4
clone_size: -
cdr3_nt: TGTGCCAGCAGCGTAGACCTGACGGGAAAACTGTTTTTT
cdr3_aa: CASSVDLTGKLFF

d_call: TRBD1
v_call: TRBV11-2
j_call: TRBJ2-2
clone_size: -
cdr3_nt: TGTGCCAGCAGCTTCCGGGACAGGGCTCACGGGGAGCTGTTTTTT
cdr3_aa: CASSFRDRAHGELFF

d_call: -
v_call: TRBV5-1
j_call: TRBJ2-3
clone_size: -
cdr3_nt: TGCGCCAGCAGCTGGTCAGGCTACACAGATACGCAGTATTTT
cdr3_aa: CASSWSGYTDTQYF

d_call: TRBD2
v_call: TRBV5-1
j_call: TRBJ2-1
clone_size: few
cdr3_nt: TGCGCCAGCAGCCTGGGACTAGCGGGAGGAAATGAGCAGTTCTTC
cdr3_aa: CASSLGLAGGNEQFF

d_call: TRBD2
v_call: TRBV30
j_call: TRBJ2-1
clone_size: -
cdr3_nt: TGTGCCCGATCGGGAGGGGGGTACAATGAGCAGTTCTTC
cdr3_aa: CARSGGGYNEQFF